The TCR beta chain under discussion was sequenced for a study of T cell responses to AZD1222 COVID-19 vaccine. Study outcomes and limitations: Researchers took repertoire samples only after the peak T cell response had come. Unmutated variant regions reportedly attract nearly half of all spike-specific TCRs. Most donors were white British, females outnumbered males, and clonal diversity was possibly underestimated.

About this clone: No antigen is known for it.

The V gene's germline CDR1 is MDHEN and CDR2 SYDVKM. The CDR3 runs 11 residues. The V gene lost 3 bases and the J gene lost 6 bases, with 5 bases spanning the gap. Assay: immunoSEQ multiplex PCR; the TCRdb copy retains only in-frame clones and omits some. The repertoire holds 90,000 to 120,000 clones, with around 96% as singletons. The sample here was peripheral blood, taken on day 0 of AZD1222 vaccination. The origin of this receptor is an adult in good health. V usage is TRBV28 and J usage is TRBJ1-1; D remains ambiguous. CDR3: CASSFGSEAFF. In DNA, the CDR3 is TGTGCCAGCAGTTTTGGCTCTGAAGCTTTCTTT.